What follows describes a single TCR beta chain. What it recognizes is unknown. Distinct nucleotide sequences in the sample also encode this CDR3. This record comes from a study of cytomegalovirus exposure and HLA in healthy donors. Regarding the study as a whole: Most of the CMV-associated TCR beta chains (in a later analysis) appeared to be HLA-restricted. Data from an earlier analysis indicated that most TCR beta V segments were productive either about 87% or about 30% of the time.

This CDR3 contains 16 residues. Germline CDR1 and CDR2: SGDLS and YYNGEE. The V and J ends lost 3 bases and 3 bases, in that order; junction bases with no gene match: 5. It was with 60 Vbeta and 13 Jbeta primers that the PCR ran. Assay used: immunoSEQ multiplex PCR; TCRdb lists only in-frame clones, some missing. The sample gives approximately 170,000 clones, just over 75% of which show up once; about 2% is in the top ten. The clonotype originates from a woman in her 30s in good health and CMV-seropositive. The sample consisted of PBMCs. The chain recombines TRBV9 with TRBJ2-1; 11 bases are shared with TRBD2. The CDR3 DNA sequence: TGTGCCAGCAGCGCGGGGACTAGCGGATACTACAATGAGCAGTTCTTC. Translation gives CASSAGTSGYYNEQFF.